This T cell receptor beta chain was recovered during a study of cytomegalovirus exposure and HLA in healthy donors. This CDR3 is 15 amino acids long. The V segment lost 7 bases and the J segment 5 bases; nucleotides outside the gene matches: 7. The germline gives CDR1 MDHEN, CDR2 SYDVKM. The study, taken as a whole, reports: Reported performance of the classifier showed diagnosis of cytomegalovirus status with high specificity and sensitivity. For presence/absence analyses, sequencing depth was assumed to be roughly uniform across donors. Some public TCRs appeared in many individuals, while most sequences were rare. Accurate prediction of most subjects' HLA-A and HLA-B alleles from TCR beta sequences was reported.

The PCR ran on 60 Vbeta and 13 Jbeta primers. Method: immunoSEQ multiplex PCR; TCRdb's copy keeps in-frame clones and lacks some. Of tens of thousands of clones in the sample, around 87% were seen once. A note on this clone: Its matching antigen is unknown.

This sequence originates from a woman in her thirties or forties in good health and CMV-seropositive. This sequence joins TRBV28 and TRBJ1-5, with TRBD1 identical over 11 bases. Sequences were obtained from PBMCs. The CDR3 DNA is TGTGCCAGCATTGCGGACAGGGGGCGATATCAGCCCCAGCATTTT. It yields the protein CASIADRGRYQPQHF.